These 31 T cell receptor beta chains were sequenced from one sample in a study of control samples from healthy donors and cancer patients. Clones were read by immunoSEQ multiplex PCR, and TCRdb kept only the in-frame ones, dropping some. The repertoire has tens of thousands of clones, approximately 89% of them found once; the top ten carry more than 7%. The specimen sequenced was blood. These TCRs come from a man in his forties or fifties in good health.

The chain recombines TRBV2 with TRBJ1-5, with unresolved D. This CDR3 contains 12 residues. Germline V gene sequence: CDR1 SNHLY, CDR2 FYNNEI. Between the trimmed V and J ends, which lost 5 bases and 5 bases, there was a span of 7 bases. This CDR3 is CASSWEDQPQHF. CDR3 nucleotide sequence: TGTGCCAGCAGTTGGGAGGATCAGCCCCAGCATTTT.

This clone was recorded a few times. The CDR3 nucleotides are TGCAGCGTTGTTACCAGAACAGATACGCAGTATTTT. It codes for CSVVTRTDTQYF. This sequence joins TRBV29-1 and TRBJ2-3; D unresolved. From germline, CDR1 is SQVTM and CDR2 ANQGSEA. The germline V and J ends were trimmed by 4 bases and 3 bases, with 8 bases remaining between them. The length of the CDR3 is 12 residues.

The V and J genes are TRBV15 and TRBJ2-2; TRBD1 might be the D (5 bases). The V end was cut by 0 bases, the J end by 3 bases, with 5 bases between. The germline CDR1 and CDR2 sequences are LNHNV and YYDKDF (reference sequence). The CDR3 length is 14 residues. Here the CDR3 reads CATSRDRDTGELFF. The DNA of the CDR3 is TGTGCCACCAGCAGAGACAGGGACACCGGGGAGCTGTTTTTT.

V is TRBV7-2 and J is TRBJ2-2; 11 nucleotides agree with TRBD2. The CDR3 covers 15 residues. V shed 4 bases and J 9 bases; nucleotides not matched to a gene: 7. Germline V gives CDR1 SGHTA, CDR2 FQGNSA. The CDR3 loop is CASSSPTSGGRELFF. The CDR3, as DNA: TGTGCCAGCAGCTCCCCAACTAGCGGGGGCCGGGAGCTGTTTTTT.

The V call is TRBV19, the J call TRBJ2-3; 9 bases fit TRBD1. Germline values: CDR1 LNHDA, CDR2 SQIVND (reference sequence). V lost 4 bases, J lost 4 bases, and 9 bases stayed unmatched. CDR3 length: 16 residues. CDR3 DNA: TGTGCCAGTAGTACTCAACAGGGGGCGAGGCCAGATACGCAGTATTTT. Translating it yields CASSTQQGARPDTQYF.

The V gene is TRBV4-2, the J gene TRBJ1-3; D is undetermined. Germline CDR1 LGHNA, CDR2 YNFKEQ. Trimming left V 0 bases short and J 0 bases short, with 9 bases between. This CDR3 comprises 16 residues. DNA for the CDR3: TGTGCCAGCAGCCAAGAGAAGATCCGCTCTGGAAACACCATATATTTT. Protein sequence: CASSQEKIRSGNTIYF.

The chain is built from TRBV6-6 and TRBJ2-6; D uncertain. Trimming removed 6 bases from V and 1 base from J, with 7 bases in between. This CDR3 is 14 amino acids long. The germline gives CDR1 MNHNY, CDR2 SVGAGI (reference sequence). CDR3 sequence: CASRWSSGANVLTF. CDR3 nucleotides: TGTGCCAGCAGGTGGAGTTCTGGGGCCAACGTCCTGACTTTC.

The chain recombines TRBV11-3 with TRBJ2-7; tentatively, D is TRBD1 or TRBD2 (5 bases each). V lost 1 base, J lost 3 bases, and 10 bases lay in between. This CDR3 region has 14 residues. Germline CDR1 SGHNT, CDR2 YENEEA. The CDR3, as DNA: TGTGCCAGCAGCTTAGGTGGGGGTATCTACGAGCAGTACTTC. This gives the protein CASSLGGGIYEQYF.

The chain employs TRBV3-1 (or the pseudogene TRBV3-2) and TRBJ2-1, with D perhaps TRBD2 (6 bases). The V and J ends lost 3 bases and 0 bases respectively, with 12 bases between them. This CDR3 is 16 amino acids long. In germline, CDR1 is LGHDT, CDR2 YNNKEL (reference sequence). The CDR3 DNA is TGTGCCAGCAGCCACGGGACTCGTCGCTCCTACAATGAGCAGTTCTTC. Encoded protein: CASSHGTRRSYNEQFF.

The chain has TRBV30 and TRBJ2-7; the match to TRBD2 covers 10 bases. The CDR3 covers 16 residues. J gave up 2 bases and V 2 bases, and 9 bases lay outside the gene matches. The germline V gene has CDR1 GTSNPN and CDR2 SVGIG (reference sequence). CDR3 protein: CAWSRPLAGETYEQYF. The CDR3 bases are TGTGCCTGGAGTAGACCGCTAGCGGGGGAGACCTACGAGCAGTACTTC. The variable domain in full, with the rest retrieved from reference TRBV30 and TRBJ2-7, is SQTIHQWPATLVQPVGSPLSLECTVEGTSNPNLYWYRQAAGRGLQLLFYSVGIGQISSEVPQNLSASRPQDRQFILSSKKLLLSDSGFYLCAWSRPLAGETYEQYFGPGTRLTVT.

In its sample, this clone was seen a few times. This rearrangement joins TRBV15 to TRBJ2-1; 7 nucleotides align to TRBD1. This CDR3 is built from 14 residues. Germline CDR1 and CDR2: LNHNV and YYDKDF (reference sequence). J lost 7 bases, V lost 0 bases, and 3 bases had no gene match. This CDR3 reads CATSREAQGNEQFF. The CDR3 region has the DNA TGTGCCACCAGCAGAGAGGCACAGGGGAATGAGCAGTTCTTC.

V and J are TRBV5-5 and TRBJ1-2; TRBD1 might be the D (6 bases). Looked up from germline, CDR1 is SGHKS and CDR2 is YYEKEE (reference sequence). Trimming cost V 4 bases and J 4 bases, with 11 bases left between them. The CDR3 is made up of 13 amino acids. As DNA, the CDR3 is TGTGCCAGCAGCCCAGGGGTTAGCTATGGCTACACCTTC. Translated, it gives CASSPGVSYGYTF.

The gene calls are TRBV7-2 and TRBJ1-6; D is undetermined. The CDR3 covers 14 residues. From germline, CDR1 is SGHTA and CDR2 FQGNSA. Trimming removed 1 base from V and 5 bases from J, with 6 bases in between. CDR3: CASSLEGNNSPLHF. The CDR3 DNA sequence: TGTGCCAGCAGCTTAGAAGGAAATAATTCACCCCTCCACTTT. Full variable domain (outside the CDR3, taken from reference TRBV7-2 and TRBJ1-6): GAGVSQSPSNKVTEKGKDVELRCDPISGHTALYWYRQSLGQGLEFLIYFQGNSAPDKSGLPSDRFSAERTGGSVSTLTIQRTQQEDSAVYLCASSLEGNNSPLHFGNGTRLTVT.

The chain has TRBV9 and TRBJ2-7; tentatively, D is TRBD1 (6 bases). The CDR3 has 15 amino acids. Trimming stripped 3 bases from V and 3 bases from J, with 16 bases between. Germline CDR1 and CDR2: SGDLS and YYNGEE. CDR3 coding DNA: TGTGCCAGCAGCGGACAAAACAGGGCTGGCTACGAGCAGTACTTC. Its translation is CASSGQNRAGYEQYF.

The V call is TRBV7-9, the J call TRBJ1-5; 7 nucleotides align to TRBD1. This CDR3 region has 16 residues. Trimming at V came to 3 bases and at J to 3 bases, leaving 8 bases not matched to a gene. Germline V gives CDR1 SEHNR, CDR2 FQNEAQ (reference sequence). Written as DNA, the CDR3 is TGTGCCAGCAGCTTCTCCGGGACAGAGACCAATCAGCCCCAGCATTTT. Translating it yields CASSFSGTETNQPQHF.

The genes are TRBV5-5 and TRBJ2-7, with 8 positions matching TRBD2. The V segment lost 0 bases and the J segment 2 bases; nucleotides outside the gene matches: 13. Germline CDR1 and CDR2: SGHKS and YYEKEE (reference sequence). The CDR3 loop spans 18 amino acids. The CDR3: CASSLDVGVAGTPYEQYF. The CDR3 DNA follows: TGTGCCAGCAGCTTGGATGTAGGAGTAGCGGGGACCCCCTACGAGCAGTACTTC.

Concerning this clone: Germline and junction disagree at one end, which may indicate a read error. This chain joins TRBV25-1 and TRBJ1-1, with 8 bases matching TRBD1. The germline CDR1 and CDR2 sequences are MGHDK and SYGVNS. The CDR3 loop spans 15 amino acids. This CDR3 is CVSSRLTGVNTEAFF. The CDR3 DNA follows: TGTGTCAGCAGTAGACTGACAGGGGTGAACACTGAAGCTTTCTTT.

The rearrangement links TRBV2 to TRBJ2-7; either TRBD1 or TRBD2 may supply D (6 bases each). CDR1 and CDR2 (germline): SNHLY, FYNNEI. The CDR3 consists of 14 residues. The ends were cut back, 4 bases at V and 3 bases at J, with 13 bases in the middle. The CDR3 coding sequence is TGTGCCAGCAGTGTCGGAGGGGGAGACTACGAGCAGTACTTC. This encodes CASSVGGGDYEQYF.

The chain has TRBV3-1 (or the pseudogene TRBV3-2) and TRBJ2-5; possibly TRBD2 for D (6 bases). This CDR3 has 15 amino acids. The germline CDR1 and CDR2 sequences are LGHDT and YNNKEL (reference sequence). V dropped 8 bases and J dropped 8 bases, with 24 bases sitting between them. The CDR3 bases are TGTGCCAGCGCACCGGGACTGACCTCTATGGGCACCCAGTACTTC. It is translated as CASAPGLTSMGTQYF.

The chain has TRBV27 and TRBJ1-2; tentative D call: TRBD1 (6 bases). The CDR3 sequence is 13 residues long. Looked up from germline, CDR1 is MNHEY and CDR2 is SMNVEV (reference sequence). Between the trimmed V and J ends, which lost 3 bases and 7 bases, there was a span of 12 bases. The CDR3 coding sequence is TGTGCCAGCAGTTTGCTGGGGGCCGGTGGCTACACCTTC. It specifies CASSLLGAGGYTF.

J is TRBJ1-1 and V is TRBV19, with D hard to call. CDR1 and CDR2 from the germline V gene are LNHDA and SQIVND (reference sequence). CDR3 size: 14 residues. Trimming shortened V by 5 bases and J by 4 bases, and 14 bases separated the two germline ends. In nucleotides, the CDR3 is TGTGCCAGTAGTCCCCGAGGCGGGTTCACTGAAGCTTTCTTT. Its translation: CASSPRGGFTEAFF.

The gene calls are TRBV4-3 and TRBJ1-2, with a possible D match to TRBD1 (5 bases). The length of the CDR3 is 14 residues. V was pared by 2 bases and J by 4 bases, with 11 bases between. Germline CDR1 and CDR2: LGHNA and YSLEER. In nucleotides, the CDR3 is TGCGCCAGCAGCCAACAGACAGTCGCCTATGGCTACACCTTC. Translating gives CASSQQTVAYGYTF.

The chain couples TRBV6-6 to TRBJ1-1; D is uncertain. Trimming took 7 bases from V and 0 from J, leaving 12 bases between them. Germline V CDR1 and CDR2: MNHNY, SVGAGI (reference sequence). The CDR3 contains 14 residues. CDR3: CASNHVSMNTEAFF. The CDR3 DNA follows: TGTGCCAGCAATCACGTGTCCATGAACACTGAAGCTTTCTTT.

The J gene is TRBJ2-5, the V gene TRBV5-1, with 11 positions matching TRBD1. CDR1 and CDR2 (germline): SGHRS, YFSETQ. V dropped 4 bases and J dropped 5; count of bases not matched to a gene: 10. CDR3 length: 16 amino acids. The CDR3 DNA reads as TGCGCCAGCAGCACCCCGCCCGGGACAGGGGGGGAGACCCAGTACTTC. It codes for CASSTPPGTGGETQYF.

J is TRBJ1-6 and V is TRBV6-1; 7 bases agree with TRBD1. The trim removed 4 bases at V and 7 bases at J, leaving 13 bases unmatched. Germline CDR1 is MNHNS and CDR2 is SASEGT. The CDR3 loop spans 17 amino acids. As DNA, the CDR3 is TGTGCCAGCAGTGCCTATCCTCTACAGGGGCGCAATTCACCCCTCCACTTT. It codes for CASSAYPLQGRNSPLHF.

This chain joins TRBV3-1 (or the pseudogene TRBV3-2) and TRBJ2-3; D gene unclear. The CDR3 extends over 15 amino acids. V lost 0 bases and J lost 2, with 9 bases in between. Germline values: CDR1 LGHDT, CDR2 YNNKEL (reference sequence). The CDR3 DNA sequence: TGTGCCAGCAGCCAAGATGGTGTACACACAGATACGCAGTATTTT. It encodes CASSQDGVHTDTQYF.

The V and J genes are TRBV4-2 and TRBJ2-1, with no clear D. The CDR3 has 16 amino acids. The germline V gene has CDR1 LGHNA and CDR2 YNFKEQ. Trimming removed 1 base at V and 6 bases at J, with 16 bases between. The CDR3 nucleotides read TGTGCCAGCAGCCAAGCCTCCTCCAACATGGGCAATGAGCAGTTCTTC. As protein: CASSQASSNMGNEQFF.

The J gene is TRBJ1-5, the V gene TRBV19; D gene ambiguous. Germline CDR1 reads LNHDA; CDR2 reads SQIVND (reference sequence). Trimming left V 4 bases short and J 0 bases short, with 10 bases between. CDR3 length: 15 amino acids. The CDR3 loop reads CASSNYPTSNQPQHF. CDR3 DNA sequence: TGTGCCAGTAGTAATTACCCTACTAGCAATCAGCCCCAGCATTTT.

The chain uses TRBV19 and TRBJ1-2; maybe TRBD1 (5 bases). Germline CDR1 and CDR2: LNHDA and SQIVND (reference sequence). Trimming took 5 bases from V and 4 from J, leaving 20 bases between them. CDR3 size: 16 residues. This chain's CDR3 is CASSSHEAGTIYGYTF. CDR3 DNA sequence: TGTGCCAGTAGTTCCCATGAGGCAGGGACGATCTATGGCTACACCTTC. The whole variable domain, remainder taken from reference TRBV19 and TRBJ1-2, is DGGITQSPKYLFRKEGQNVTLSCEQNLNHDAMYWYRQDPGQGLRLIYYSQIVNDFQKGDIAEGYSVSREKKESFPLTVTSAQKNPTAFYLCASSSHEAGTIYGYTFGSGTRLTVV.

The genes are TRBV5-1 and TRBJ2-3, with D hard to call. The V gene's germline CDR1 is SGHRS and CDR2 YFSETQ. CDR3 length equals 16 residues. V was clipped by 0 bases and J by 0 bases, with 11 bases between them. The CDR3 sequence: CASSLANTASTDTQYF. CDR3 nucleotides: TGCGCCAGCAGCTTGGCAAACACGGCTAGCACAGATACGCAGTATTTT.

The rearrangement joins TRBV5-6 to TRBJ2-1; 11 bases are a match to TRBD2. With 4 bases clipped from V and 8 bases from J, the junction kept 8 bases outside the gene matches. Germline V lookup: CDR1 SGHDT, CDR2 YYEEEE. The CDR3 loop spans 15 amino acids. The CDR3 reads CASSPLLGLADEQFF. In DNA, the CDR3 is TGTGCCAGCAGCCCCCTCCTGGGACTAGCGGATGAGCAGTTCTTC.